Below are 20 T cell receptor beta chains sequenced from a single sample in a study of T cell responses to AZD1222 COVID-19 vaccine. The method was immunoSEQ multiplex PCR; TCRdb's version includes in-frame clones alone and lacks a portion of them. The profile shows 160,000 or so clones, approximately 94% of them singletons. The sample in question was peripheral blood, obtained 28 days after the second AZD1222 dose. The receptors stem from an adult who received the AZD1222 COVID-19 vaccine.

This clone was seen just once. The V call is TRBV6-5, the J call TRBJ1-1; D unclear. Between the trimmed V and J ends, which lost 6 bases and 4 bases, there was a span of 18 bases. Germline V gene sequence: CDR1 MNHEY, CDR2 SVGAGI. CDR3 length: 15 residues. The chain's CDR3 is CASSPAWPLITEAFF. The CDR3 DNA is TGTGCCAGCAGCCCGGCCTGGCCTTTGATCACTGAAGCTTTCTTT.

V and J are TRBV6-5 and TRBJ1-5; tentative D call: TRBD1 (5 bases). Germline loops: CDR1 MNHEY, CDR2 SVGAGI. V was trimmed by 2 bases and J by 0 bases, leaving 11 bases between them. The CDR3 extends over 16 amino acids. CDR3 sequence: CASSYGGHHSNQPQHF. The CDR3 coding sequence is TGTGCCAGCAGTTACGGCGGACACCATAGCAATCAGCCCCAGCATTTT.

This rearrangement joins TRBV19 to TRBJ1-5; D gene uncertain. The germline V and J ends were trimmed by 11 bases and 2 bases, with 16 bases remaining between them. The CDR3 consists of 14 residues. Germline V gene lookup returns CDR1 LNHDA and CDR2 SQIVND (reference sequence). As DNA, the CDR3 is TGTGCCGCCCGAGGTTTGGGTGGCAATCAGCCCCAGCATTTT. Protein product: CAARGLGGNQPQHF.

This clone appeared once. The chain couples TRBV6-1 to TRBJ1-4; weak D call: TRBD1 (6 bases). This CDR3 has 14 amino acids. Germline V gene lookup returns CDR1 MNHNS and CDR2 SASEGT. V lost 5 bases and J lost 2, with 9 bases in between. CDR3 in DNA: TGTGCCAGCAGTTTTGGGGGCACTAATGAAAAACTGTTTTTT. Protein sequence: CASSFGGTNEKLFF.

The gene calls are TRBV11-2 and TRBJ2-2; no clear D. V shed 0 bases and J shed 7 bases, with 6 bases lying between them. From germline, CDR1 is SGHAT and CDR2 FQNNGV. The CDR3 totals 13 residues. DNA of the CDR3: TGTGCCAGCAGCTTAGATCACGACGGGGAGCTGTTTTTT. This gives the protein CASSLDHDGELFF.

CDR3 residues: CASSQTGLFNEQFF. CDR3 in DNA: TGCGCCAGCAGCCAAACGGGACTTTTCAATGAGCAGTTCTTC. The chain joins TRBV4-1 to TRBJ2-1, with D perhaps matching TRBD2 (6 bases). Trimming shortened V by 2 bases and J by 6 bases, and 11 bases separated the two germline ends. The CDR3 runs to 14 residues. Germline-derived CDR1 and CDR2 are MGHRA and YSYEKL.

The chain links TRBV27 to TRBJ1-5; TRBD1 matches 7 bases. This CDR3 comprises 16 residues. V dropped 5 bases and J dropped 5; count of bases not matched to a gene: 12. Germline V gene sequence: CDR1 MNHEY, CDR2 SMNVEV (reference sequence). The CDR3 loop is CASSLFRGGVDQPQHF. CDR3 DNA sequence: TGTGCCAGCAGTCTTTTCAGAGGGGGCGTCGATCAGCCCCAGCATTTT.

This clone was seen only once. The chain employs TRBV2 and TRBJ2-5; D might be TRBD1 or TRBD2, each matching 5 bases. CDR3 length equals 13 residues. Germline CDR1 SNHLY, CDR2 FYNNEI. The V end lost 7 bases, the J end lost 5 bases, and 14 bases lay between the germline ends. CDR3 sequence reads: CASTIQEGETQYF. The DNA of the CDR3 is TGTGCCAGCACCATACAAGAGGGGGAGACCCAGTACTTC.

V usage is TRBV5-1 and J usage is TRBJ2-5, with TRBD2 as a possible D gene (5 bases). Germline-derived CDR1 and CDR2 are SGHRS and YFSETQ. Trimming removed 4 bases from V and 0 bases from J, with 16 bases in between. This CDR3 spans 16 amino acids. CDR3 sequence: CASSGTGNSYQETQYF. For the CDR3, the DNA is TGCGCCAGCAGCGGAACGGGGAATTCGTACCAAGAGACCCAGTACTTC.

This clone was seen only once. The chain carries TRBV9 and TRBJ2-2, with D possibly TRBD1 on 6 matching bases. Germline values: CDR1 SGDLS, CDR2 YYNGEE. The CDR3 totals 14 residues. V dropped 5 bases and J dropped 7 bases, with 15 bases sitting between them. The CDR3 spells CASSTNRDGGELFF. CDR3 bases: TGTGCCAGCAGTACAAACAGGGATGGCGGGGAGCTGTTTTTT.

The V and J genes are TRBV28 and TRBJ1-2; weak D call: TRBD1 (5 bases). Looked up from germline, CDR1 is MDHEN and CDR2 is SYDVKM. CDR3 size: 16 residues. Trimming left V 4 bases short and J 8 bases short, with 23 bases between. DNA of the CDR3: TGTGCCAGCAGTTCTCCGGGGTTAAACAGGCTGGGCGGCTACACCTTC. It translates to CASSSPGLNRLGGYTF.

The J gene is TRBJ2-1, the V gene TRBV7-6, with a possible D match to TRBD2 (6 bases). V lost 5 bases to trimming and J lost 6 bases, with 20 bases between them. Per the germline V gene, CDR1 is SGHVS and CDR2 is FNYEAQ. CDR3 length: 16 amino acids. This chain's CDR3 is CASSGYGTPSANEQFF. DNA of the CDR3: TGTGCCAGCAGCGGATACGGGACTCCTTCAGCCAATGAGCAGTTCTTC.

The genes are TRBV6-4 and TRBJ1-5; D not certain. Between the trimmed V and J ends, which lost 3 bases and 0 bases, there was a span of 9 bases. The CDR3 consists of 15 residues. Germline values: CDR1 MRHNA, CDR2 SNTAGT. This CDR3 reads CASSESAHSNQPQHF. In DNA form, the CDR3 reads TGTGCCAGCAGTGAGTCAGCCCATAGCAATCAGCCCCAGCATTTT.

The chain carries TRBV3-1 (or the pseudogene TRBV3-2) and TRBJ1-2; perhaps TRBD1 as D (5 bases). Germline CDR1 is LGHDT and CDR2 is YNNKEL (reference sequence). CDR3 length: 15 residues. Trimming removed 4 bases from V and 8 bases from J, with 20 bases in between. The CDR3 here is CASSLRETVRSGYTF. CDR3 coding DNA: TGTGCCAGCAGCCTACGGGAGACAGTCCGGTCGGGCTACACCTTC.

The chain employs TRBV7-9 and TRBJ2-3, with 15 positions matching TRBD2. The length of the CDR3 is 16 residues. Per the germline V gene, CDR1 is SEHNR and CDR2 is FQNEAQ (reference sequence). The V segment lost 4 bases and the J segment 6 bases; nucleotides outside the gene matches: 5. CDR3 coding DNA: TGTGCCAGCAGCTCTGGACTAGCGGGAGGGCCCGATACGCAGTATTTT. Translating gives CASSSGLAGGPDTQYF. Combining the CDR3 with reference TRBV7-9 and TRBJ2-3 gives the whole variable domain DTGVSQNPRHKITKRGQNVTFRCDPISEHNRLYWYRQTLGQGPEFLTYFQNEAQLEKSRLLSDRFSAERPKGSFSTLEIQRTEQGDSAMYLCASSSGLAGGPDTQYFGPGTRLTVL.

V gene TRBV7-6 combines with J gene TRBJ1-5; TRBD1 matches at 8 bases. The CDR3 runs 13 residues. After removal of 9 bases from V and 9 bases from J, the junction contained 10 bases not matched to a gene. Germline CDR1 is SGHVS and CDR2 is FNYEAQ. CDR3 region: CASSGQEGGPQHF. The CDR3 coding sequence is TGTGCCAGTTCGGGACAGGAAGGCGGGCCCCAGCATTTT.

The rearrangement uses TRBV15 and TRBJ1-6; no clear D gene. The CDR3 loop spans 13 amino acids. The V end was cut by 4 bases, the J end by 10 bases, with 11 bases between. CDR1 and CDR2 from the germline V gene are LNHNV and YYDKDF (reference sequence). The CDR3 reads CATSTGFYSPLHF. The DNA of the CDR3 is TGTGCCACCAGCACCGGGTTTTACTCACCCCTCCACTTT. The entire variable domain, with the rest obtained from reference TRBV15 and TRBJ1-6, is as follows: DAMVIQNPRYQVTQFGKPVTLSCSQTLNHNVMYWYQQKSSQAPKLLFHYYDKDFNNEADTPDNFQSRRPNTSFCFLDIRSPGLGDTAMYLCATSTGFYSPLHFGNGTRLTVT.

V gene TRBV28 combines with J gene TRBJ1-1; TRBD1 is a possible D gene (6 bases). Germline values: CDR1 MDHEN, CDR2 SYDVKM. There are 14 residues in the CDR3. Trimming removed 3 bases from V and 5 bases from J, with 13 bases in between. The CDR3 DNA sequence: TGTGCCAGCAGTTTGGGGGGGCCGGGGACTGAAGCTTTCTTT. It specifies CASSLGGPGTEAFF.

V usage is TRBV28 and J usage is TRBJ2-7; D remains unclear. The CDR3 loop spans 11 amino acids. Deletions cut 5 bases from V and 4 bases from J, with 6 bases between. Germline values: CDR1 MDHEN, CDR2 SYDVKM. The CDR3 DNA reads TGTGCCAGCAGTACGGAATACGAGCAGTACTTC. Amino acid sequence: CASSTEYEQYF.

The chain employs TRBV5-4 and TRBJ2-7; D not resolved. The CDR3 runs 13 residues. Trimming took off 4 bases at V and 3 bases at J, with 11 bases between the two ends. Germline CDR1 and CDR2: SGHNT and YYREEE (reference sequence). The CDR3 DNA follows: TGTGCCAGCAGCCGATCTGGTCTCTACGAGCAGTACTTC. It yields the protein CASSRSGLYEQYF.